The present TCR beta chain was sequenced within a study of identical twins. This CDR3 spans 15 amino acids. V lost 6 bases and J lost 0; bases outside the gene matches: 7. Germline CDR1 and CDR2: DFQATT and SNEGSKA (reference sequence). cDNA molecules carried unique molecular identifiers, and template switching added a universal primer site. TCRdb called the 5' RACE reads again in MiXCR, with one record for every CDR3 protein. There are 450,000 or so distinct CDR3 sequences in the sample; approximately 14% occur only once, and approximately 0.98% lies in the top ten. These same data were also listed under a study on yellow fever vaccine responses in identical twins.

The sequence derives from a woman aged 18-29 years in good health. Sequenced: CD4+ T cells sorted from blood. The V call is TRBV20-1, the J call TRBJ2-3, with TRBD2 matching over 9 bases. DNA for the CDR3: TGCAGTGCACCCAATAGCGGGGGCAGCACAGATACGCAGTATTTT. Encoded protein: CSAPNSGGSTDTQYF.